The clone carrying this T cell receptor beta chain was seen a single time. Each patient came to thyroid surgery without any prior treatment (of any kind). Trimming cost V 0 bases and J 2 bases; bases outside gene matches: 2. CDR3 length: 16 amino acids. In germline, CDR1 is MNHNY, CDR2 SVGAGI (reference sequence). This record comes from a study of metastatic and nonmetastatic thyroid tumors. Per the authors' pipeline: The study's classifier, a distant-metastasis tool for papillary thyroid cancer, was built using CDR3 differences across clinicopathological groups. TCRdb redid the clone calls on the PCR reads using MiXCR. The V and J calls reflect TCRdb's pipeline rather than the authors' work. The data show 40,000 or so clones, roughly 26% seen once.

This receptor was identified in a female donor with papillary thyroid cancer or a benign thyroid nodule (not recorded which). Some clones in this sample may be carry-over from other donors' samples. The source material was blood. This sequence joins TRBV6-6 and TRBJ2-5, with 11 bases fitting TRBD2. The DNA of the CDR3 is TGTGCCAGCAGTTACTCGGGGACTAGCGGACAAGAGACCCAGTACTTC. Translation: CASSYSGTSGQETQYF.